A selection of T cell receptor beta chains follows, all from one sample in a study of blood T cell repertoires in COVID-19. TCRdb's copy holds only in-frame clones and misses some; the assay was immunoSEQ multiplex PCR. Among fewer than 110,000 clones listed, around 87% were seen once. Sequencing input: peripheral blood. The receptor set was obtained from a woman in her twenties or thirties with acute or convalescent COVID-19. Each CDR3 is given with its conserved first and last residue. The order of the fields is D gene, CDR3 length, V gene, clone size, J gene, CDR3 DNA, CDR3 protein. A D gene is named only where the DNA matches it firmly. Clone size, where shown, is once, few, many, or a class for clones that have expanded.

TRBD2	15	TRBV9	-	TRBJ2-3	TGTGCCAGCAGCGTGACTAGCGGTAGCACAGATACGCAGTATTTT	CASSVTSGSTDTQYF
TRBD2	15	TRBV7-9	-	TRBJ2-1	TGTGCCAGCAGCTCTAGCGGGGTGATCGACAATGAGCAGTTCTTC	CASSSSGVIDNEQFF
TRBD1	14	TRBV19	-	TRBJ1-1	TGTGCCAGTAATCACAGGGGGATGAACACTGAAGCTTTCTTT	CASNHRGMNTEAFF
TRBD1	17	TRBV25-1	-	TRBJ1-1	TGTGCCAGCAGTGACGGGAGCTTCGGGGACAGGGGCACTGAAGCTTTCTTT	CASSDGSFGDRGTEAFF
TRBD1	13	TRBV7-3	-	TRBJ1-1	TGTGCCAGCAAAGTGAACAGGGGTGGTGAAGCTTTCTTT	CASKVNRGGEAFF
TRBD2	16	TRBV10-1	-	TRBJ2-1	TGCGCCAGCGGGCGAGGGACTAGCGGGACCTACAATGAGCAGTTCTTC	CASGRGTSGTYNEQFF
-	14	TRBV5-8	-	TRBJ1-3	TGTGCCAGCAGCTTATCGGGGTTTGGAAACACCATATATTTT	CASSLSGFGNTIYF
-	14	TRBV3-1/TRBV3-2	few	TRBJ1-4	TGTGCCAGCAGCCAAGTAGCGGACGGCGAAAAACTGTTTTTT	CASSQVADGEKLFF
TRBD1	15	TRBV11-3	-	TRBJ1-1	TGTGCCAGCAAACCAGGGGGCGGAAGGTACACTGAAGCTTTCTTT	CASKPGGGRYTEAFF
-	13	TRBV5-4	-	TRBJ2-2	TGTGCCAGCAGCCCGACGGAGAACGGGGAGCTGTTTTTT	CASSPTENGELFF
TRBD1	13	TRBV19	-	TRBJ2-7	TGTGCCAGTAGTGCGGACAGGGGTGGGGAGCAGTACTTC	CASSADRGGEQYF
TRBD2	14	TRBV29-1	-	TRBJ2-7	TGCAGCGTTGGTAGGGGACTAGCGGCTGTCGAGCAGTACTTC	CSVGRGLAAVEQYF
-	10	TRBV20-1	once	TRBJ2-3	TGCAGTGCTAGCTCAGATACGCAGTATTTT	CSASSDTQYF
-	11	TRBV27	-	TRBJ1-1	TGTGCCAGCAGTTTTCGAGAAGAAGCTTTCTTT	CASSFREEAFF
-	16	TRBV12-5	-	TRBJ2-3	TGTGCTAGTGGCTTCCTCAAACAGGGAAGAGCAGATACGCAGTATTTT	CASGFLKQGRADTQYF
TRBD1	16	TRBV4-1	-	TRBJ1-5	TGCGCCAGCAGCCGTAGCACAGGGGGCGGAAATCAGCCCCAGCATTTT	CASSRSTGGGNQPQHF
TRBD1	16	TRBV15	-	TRBJ1-5	TGTGCCACGTCGTTCCGGGACAGGGGGTTCAATCAGCCCCAGCATTTT	CATSFRDRGFNQPQHF
TRBD1	13	TRBV28	-	TRBJ1-6	TGTGCCAGCGGACAGGGCTATAATTCACCCCTCCACTTT	CASGQGYNSPLHF
-	15	TRBV28	-	TRBJ1-1	TGTGCCAGCGGAGAGTTGTTAGCACACAACACTGAAGCTTTCTTT	CASGELLAHNTEAFF
-	14	TRBV9	-	TRBJ1-6	TGTGCCAGCAGCGGTCAGGGGACCTATTCACCCCTCCACTTT	CASSGQGTYSPLHF
TRBD1	15	TRBV6-5	-	TRBJ2-3	TGTGCCAGCACCGGGACAGTCTCTCCCAAAGATACGCAGTATTTT	CASTGTVSPKDTQYF
-	15	TRBV7-9	few	TRBJ1-2	TGTGCCAGCAGCTTAGAACGTCGGGGGAACTATGGCTACACCTTC	CASSLERRGNYGYTF
-	15	TRBV9	-	TRBJ1-3	TGTGCCAGCAGCCCTCCCCCGGGAGATTGGAACACCATATATTTT	CASSPPPGDWNTIYF
-	14	TRBV19	-	TRBJ1-1	TGTGCCAGTAGTTACACTGGGCGGGACACTGAAGCTTTCTTT	CASSYTGRDTEAFF
-	14	TRBV19	-	TRBJ2-2	TGTGCCAGTAGTATGTCTATGCCCACCGGGGAGCTGTTTTTT	CASSMSMPTGELFF
-	16	TRBV7-9	-	TRBJ2-1	TGTGCCAGCAGCTTAGGAGCTCAATACTCCTACAATGAGCAGTTCTTC	CASSLGAQYSYNEQFF
-	11	TRBV7-9	-	TRBJ1-2	TGTGCCAGCAGCTCTGACAGTTCCTACACCTTC	CASSSDSSYTF
-	13	TRBV7-9	-	TRBJ1-1	TGTGCCAGCAGCCCTCCTGTGAACACTGAAGCTTTCTTT	CASSPPVNTEAFF
TRBD1	16	TRBV28	-	TRBJ2-1	TGTGCCAGCAGTACTAGGCCACGGGACAGGGACTATGAACAGTTCTTC	CASSTRPRDRDYEQFF
TRBD1	15	TRBV5-1	-	TRBJ2-7	TGCGCCAGCAGCTTGCCCGTCGACAGGGGGGCCGAGCAGTACTTC	CASSLPVDRGAEQYF
-	15	TRBV9	-	TRBJ1-2	TGTGCCAGCAGCGCGGCAGGGGTCCTTAACTATGGCTACACCTTC	CASSAAGVLNYGYTF
TRBD1	18	TRBV10-3	-	TRBJ1-1	TGTGCCATCAGTGAGCCGGGACTGACAGGGGGCATGAACACTGAAGCTTTCTTT	CAISEPGLTGGMNTEAFF
TRBD2	13	TRBV4-1	-	TRBJ2-1	TGCGCCAGCAGGGCCACTAGCGTCGGTGAGCAGTTCTTC	CASRATSVGEQFF
-	14	TRBV9	-	TRBJ1-1	TGTGCCAGCAGCTCCGGGGTTGGGGACACTGAAGCTTTCTTT	CASSSGVGDTEAFF
-	16	TRBV3-1/TRBV3-2	-	TRBJ2-5	TGTGCCAGCAGCCAAGAGTGGGTACAGTTACAAGAGACCCAGTACTTC	CASSQEWVQLQETQYF
TRBD1	15	TRBV18	-	TRBJ2-7	TGTGCCAGCTCACCCACATCGACAGGGTCCTACGAGCAGTACTTC	CASSPTSTGSYEQYF
-	13	TRBV5-3	-	TRBJ1-1	TGTGCCAGAACCCGGGACGGGAGGACTGAAGCTTTCTTT	CARTRDGRTEAFF
-	13	TRBV7-9	-	TRBJ1-5	TGTGCCAGCAGCTTAGTGATCGGTCAGCCCCAGCATTTT	CASSLVIGQPQHF
-	15	TRBV5-1	-	TRBJ1-6	TGCGCCAGCAGCTTGGAGGGGAGGTATAATTCACCCCTCCACTTT	CASSLEGRYNSPLHF
-	11	TRBV19	-	TRBJ1-2	TGTGCCAGTATCGGGGTCTATGGCTACACCTTC	CASIGVYGYTF